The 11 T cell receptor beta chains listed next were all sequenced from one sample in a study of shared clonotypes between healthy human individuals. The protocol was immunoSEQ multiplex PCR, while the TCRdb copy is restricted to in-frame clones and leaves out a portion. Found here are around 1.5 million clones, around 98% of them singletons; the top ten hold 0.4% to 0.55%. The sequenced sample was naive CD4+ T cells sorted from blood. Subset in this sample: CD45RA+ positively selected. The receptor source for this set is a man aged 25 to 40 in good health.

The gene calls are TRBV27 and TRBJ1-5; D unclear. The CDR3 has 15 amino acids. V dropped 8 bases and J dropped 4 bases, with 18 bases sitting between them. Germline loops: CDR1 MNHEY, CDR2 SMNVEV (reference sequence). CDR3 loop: CASRVSGSPNQPQHF. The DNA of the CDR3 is TGTGCCAGCCGCGTATCCGGGTCTCCTAATCAGCCCCAGCATTTT.

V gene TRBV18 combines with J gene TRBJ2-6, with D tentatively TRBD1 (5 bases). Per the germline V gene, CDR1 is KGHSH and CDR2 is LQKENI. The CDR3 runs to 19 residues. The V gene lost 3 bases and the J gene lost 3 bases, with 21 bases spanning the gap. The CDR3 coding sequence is TGTGCCAGCTCACCGAATCCCGGACAATTAATGGATGGGGCCAACGTCCTGACTTTC. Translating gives CASSPNPGQLMDGANVLTF.

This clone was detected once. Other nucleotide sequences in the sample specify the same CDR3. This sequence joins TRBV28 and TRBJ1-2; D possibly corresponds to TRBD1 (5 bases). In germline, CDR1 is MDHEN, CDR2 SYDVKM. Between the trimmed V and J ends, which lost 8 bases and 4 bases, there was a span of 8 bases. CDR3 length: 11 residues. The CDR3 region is CASSGGYGYTF. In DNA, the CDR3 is TGTGCCAGCTCTGGGGGCTATGGCTACACCTTC.

The CDR3 nucleotides are TGTGCCAGCAACACACAGGGCTATGGAGAGACCCAGTACTTC. It specifies CASNTQGYGETQYF. The chain links TRBV5-6 to TRBJ2-5; weak D call: TRBD1 (6 bases). The CDR3 sequence is 14 residues long. CDR1 and CDR2 from the germline V gene are SGHDT and YYEEEE. Trimming took off 6 bases at V and 4 bases at J, with 16 bases between the two ends.

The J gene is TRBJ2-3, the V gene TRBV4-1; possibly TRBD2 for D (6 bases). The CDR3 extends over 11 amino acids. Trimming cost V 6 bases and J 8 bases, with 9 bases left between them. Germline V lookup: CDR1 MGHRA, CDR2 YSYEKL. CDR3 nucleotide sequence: TGCGCCAGCAGGAAGGAGGGTACGCAGTATTTT. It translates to CASRKEGTQYF.

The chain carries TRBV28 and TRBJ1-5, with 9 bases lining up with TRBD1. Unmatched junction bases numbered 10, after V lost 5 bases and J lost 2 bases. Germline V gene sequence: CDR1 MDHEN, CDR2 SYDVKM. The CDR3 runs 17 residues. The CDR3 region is CASSPHRGLRGNQPQHF. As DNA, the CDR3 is TGTGCCAGCAGTCCCCACAGGGGGCTGAGGGGCAATCAGCCCCAGCATTTT.

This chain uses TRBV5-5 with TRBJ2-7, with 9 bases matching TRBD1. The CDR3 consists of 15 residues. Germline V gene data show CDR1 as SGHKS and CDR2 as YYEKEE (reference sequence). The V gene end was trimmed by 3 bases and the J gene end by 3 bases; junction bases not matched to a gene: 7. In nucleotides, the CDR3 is TGTGCCAGCAGCTATACCGCGACAGGGGGCTACGAGCAGTACTTC. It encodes CASSYTATGGYEQYF.

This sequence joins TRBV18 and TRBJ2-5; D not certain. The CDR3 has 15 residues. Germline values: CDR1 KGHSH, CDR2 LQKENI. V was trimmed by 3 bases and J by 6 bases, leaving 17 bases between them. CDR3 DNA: TGTGCCAGCTCACCCAGACGGGTAGACGAAAAGACCCAGTACTTC. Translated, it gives CASSPRRVDEKTQYF. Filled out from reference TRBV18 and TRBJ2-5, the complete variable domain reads NAGVMQNPRHLVRRRGQEARLRCSPMKGHSHVYWYRQLPEEGLKFMVYLQKENIIDESGMPKERFSAEFPKEGPSILRIQQVVRGDSAAYFCASSPRRVDEKTQYFGPGTRLLVL.

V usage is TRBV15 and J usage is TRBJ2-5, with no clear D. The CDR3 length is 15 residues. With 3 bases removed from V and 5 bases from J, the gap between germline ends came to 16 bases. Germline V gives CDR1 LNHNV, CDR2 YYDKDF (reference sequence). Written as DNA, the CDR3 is TGTGCCACCAGCAGGGACCCTCGGGTCAAGGAGACCCAGTACTTC. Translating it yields CATSRDPRVKETQYF.

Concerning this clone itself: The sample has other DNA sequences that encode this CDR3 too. Written as DNA, the CDR3 is TGTGCCAGCAGCCGGGACACCGGGGAGCTGTTTTTT. Translation gives CASSRDTGELFF. J is TRBJ2-2 and V is TRBV2; D remains unclear. Trimming removed 6 bases from V and 3 bases from J, with 5 bases in between. This CDR3 comprises 12 residues. In germline, CDR1 is SNHLY, CDR2 FYNNEI.

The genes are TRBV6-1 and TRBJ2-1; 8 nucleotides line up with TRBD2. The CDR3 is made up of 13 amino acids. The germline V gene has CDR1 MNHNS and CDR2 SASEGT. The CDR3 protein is CTAGASSYNEQFF. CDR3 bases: TGTACAGCGGGAGCGAGCTCCTACAATGAGCAGTTCTTC.